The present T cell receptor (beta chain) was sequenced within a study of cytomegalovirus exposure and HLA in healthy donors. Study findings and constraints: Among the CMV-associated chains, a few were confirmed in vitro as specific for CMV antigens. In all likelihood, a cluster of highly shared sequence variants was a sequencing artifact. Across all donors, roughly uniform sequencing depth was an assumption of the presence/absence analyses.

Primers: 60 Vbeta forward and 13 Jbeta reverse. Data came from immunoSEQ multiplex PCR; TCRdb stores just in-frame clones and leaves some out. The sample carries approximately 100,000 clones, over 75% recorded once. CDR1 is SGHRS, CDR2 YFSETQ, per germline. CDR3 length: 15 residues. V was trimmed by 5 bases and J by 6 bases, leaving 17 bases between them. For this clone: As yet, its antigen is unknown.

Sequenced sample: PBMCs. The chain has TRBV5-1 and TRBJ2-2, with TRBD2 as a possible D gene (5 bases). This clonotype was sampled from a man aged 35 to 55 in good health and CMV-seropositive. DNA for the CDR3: TGCGCCAGCAGTTTTGCACCGAGGGATTCCGGGGAGCTGTTTTTT. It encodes CASSFAPRDSGELFF.